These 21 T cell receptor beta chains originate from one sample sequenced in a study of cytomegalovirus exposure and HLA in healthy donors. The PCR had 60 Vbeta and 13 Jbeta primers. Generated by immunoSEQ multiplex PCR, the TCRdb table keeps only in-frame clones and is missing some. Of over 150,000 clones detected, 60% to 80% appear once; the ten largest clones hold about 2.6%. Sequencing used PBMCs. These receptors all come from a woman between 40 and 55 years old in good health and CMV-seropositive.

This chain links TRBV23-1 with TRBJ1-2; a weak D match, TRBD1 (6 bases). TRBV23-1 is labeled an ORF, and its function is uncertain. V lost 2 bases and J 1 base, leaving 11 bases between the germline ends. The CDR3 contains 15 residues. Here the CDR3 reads CASSQGQRFNYGYTF. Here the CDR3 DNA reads TGCGCCAGCAGTCAAGGACAGCGATTTAACTATGGCTACACCTTC.

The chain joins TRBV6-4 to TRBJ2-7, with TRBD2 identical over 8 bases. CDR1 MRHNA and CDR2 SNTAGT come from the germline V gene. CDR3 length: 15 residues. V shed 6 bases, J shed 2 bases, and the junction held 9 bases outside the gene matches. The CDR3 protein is CASSSSSGGTYEQYF. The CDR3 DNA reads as TGTGCCAGCAGCAGTTCCAGCGGGGGCACCTACGAGCAGTACTTC.

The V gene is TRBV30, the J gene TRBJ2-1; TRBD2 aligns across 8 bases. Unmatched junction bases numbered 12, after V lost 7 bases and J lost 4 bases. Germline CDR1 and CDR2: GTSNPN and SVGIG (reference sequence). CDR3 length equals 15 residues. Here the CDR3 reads CASTAGATQYNEQFF. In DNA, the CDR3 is TGTGCCTCAACAGCGGGGGCAACCCAATACAATGAGCAGTTCTTC.

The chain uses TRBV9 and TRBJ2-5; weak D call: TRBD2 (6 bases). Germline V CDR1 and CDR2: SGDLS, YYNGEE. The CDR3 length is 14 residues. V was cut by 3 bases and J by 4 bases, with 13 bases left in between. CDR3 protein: CASSAGLGGETQYF. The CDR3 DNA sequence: TGTGCCAGCAGCGCGGGACTGGGGGGAGAGACCCAGTACTTC.

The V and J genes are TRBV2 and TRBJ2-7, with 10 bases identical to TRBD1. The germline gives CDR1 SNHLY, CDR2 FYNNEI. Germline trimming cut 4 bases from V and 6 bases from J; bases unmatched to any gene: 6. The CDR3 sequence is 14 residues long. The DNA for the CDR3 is TGTGCCAGCAGTGGCGGACAGGGGGTCGGCGAGCAGTACTTC. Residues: CASSGGQGVGEQYF.

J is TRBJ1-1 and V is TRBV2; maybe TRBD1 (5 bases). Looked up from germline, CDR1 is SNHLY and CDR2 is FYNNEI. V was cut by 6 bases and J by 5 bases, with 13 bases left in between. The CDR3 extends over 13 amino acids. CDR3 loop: CASSNRQSTEAFF. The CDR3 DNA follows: TGTGCCAGCAGCAACAGGCAATCTACTGAAGCTTTCTTT. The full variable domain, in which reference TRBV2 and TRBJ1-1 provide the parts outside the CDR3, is EPEVTQTPSHQVTQMGQEVILRCVPISNHLYFYWYRQILGQKVEFLVSFYNNEISEKSEIFDDQFSVERPDGSNFTLKIRSTKLEDSAMYFCASSNRQSTEAFFGQGTRLTVV.

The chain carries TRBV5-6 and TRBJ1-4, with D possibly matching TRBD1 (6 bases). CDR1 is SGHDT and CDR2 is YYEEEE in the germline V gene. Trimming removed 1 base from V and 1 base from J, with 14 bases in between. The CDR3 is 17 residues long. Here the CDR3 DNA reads TGTGCCAGCAGCTTGTTGGGGGCGGATGAAACTAATGAAAAACTGTTTTTT. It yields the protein CASSLLGADETNEKLFF.

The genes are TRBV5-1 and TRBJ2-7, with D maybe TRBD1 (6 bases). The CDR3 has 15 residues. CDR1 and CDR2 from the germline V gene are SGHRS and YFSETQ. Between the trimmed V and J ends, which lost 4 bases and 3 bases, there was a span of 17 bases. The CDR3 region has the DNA TGCGCCAGCAGCCTCCAAGGACAGAGGAGCTACGAGCAGTACTTC. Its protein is CASSLQGQRSYEQYF.

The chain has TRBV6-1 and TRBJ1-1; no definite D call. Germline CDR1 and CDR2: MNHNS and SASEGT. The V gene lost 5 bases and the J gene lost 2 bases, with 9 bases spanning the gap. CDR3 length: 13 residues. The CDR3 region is CASSTTPNTEAFF. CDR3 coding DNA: TGTGCCAGCAGTACTACACCAAACACTGAAGCTTTCTTT.

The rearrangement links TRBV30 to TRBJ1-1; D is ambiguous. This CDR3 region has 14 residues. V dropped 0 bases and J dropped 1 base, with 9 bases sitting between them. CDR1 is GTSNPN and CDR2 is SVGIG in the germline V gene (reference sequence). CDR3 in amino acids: CAWSVQPSNTEAFF. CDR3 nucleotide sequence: TGTGCCTGGAGTGTACAACCCTCGAACACTGAAGCTTTCTTT.

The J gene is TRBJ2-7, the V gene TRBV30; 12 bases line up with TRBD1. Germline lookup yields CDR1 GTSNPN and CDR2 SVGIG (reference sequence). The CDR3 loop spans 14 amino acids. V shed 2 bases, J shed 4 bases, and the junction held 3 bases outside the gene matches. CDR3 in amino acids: CAWSRDRGLYEQYF. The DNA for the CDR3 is TGTGCCTGGAGTAGGGACAGGGGGCTTTACGAGCAGTACTTC.

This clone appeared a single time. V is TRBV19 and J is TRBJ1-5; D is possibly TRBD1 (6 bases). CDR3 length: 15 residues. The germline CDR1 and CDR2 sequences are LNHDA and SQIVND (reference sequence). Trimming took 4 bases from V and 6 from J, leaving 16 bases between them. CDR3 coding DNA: TGTGCCAGTAGTACTCACCTGGGAGGGGGTCAGCCCCAGCATTTT. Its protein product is CASSTHLGGGQPQHF.

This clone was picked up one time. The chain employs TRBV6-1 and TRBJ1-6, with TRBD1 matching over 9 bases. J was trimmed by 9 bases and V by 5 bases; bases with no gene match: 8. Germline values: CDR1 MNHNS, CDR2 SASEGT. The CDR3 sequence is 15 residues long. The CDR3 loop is CASSSTGGGSSPLHF. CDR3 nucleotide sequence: TGTGCCAGCAGTAGCACAGGGGGCGGGAGTTCACCCCTCCACTTT.

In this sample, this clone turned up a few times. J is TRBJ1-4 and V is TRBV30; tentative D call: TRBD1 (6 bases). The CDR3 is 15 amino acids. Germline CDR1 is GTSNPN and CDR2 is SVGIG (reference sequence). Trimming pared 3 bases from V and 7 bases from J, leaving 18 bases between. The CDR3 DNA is TGTGCCTGGAGCCCGGGGATGGCAGGGGTTGAAAAACTGTTTTTT. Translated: CAWSPGMAGVEKLFF.

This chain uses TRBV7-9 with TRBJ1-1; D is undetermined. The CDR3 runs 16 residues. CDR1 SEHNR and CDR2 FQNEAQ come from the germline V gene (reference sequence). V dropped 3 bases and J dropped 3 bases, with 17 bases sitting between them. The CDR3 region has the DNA TGTGCCAGCAGCTTGGAGACGGGGTCTTGGGACACTGAAGCTTTCTTT. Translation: CASSLETGSWDTEAFF.

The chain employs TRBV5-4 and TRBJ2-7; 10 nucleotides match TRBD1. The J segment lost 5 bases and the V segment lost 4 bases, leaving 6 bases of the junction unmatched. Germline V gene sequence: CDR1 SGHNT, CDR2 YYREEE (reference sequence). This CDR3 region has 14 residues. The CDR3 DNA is TGTGCCAGCAGCAAGGACAGGGGGTTAGACGAGCAGTACTTC. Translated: CASSKDRGLDEQYF.

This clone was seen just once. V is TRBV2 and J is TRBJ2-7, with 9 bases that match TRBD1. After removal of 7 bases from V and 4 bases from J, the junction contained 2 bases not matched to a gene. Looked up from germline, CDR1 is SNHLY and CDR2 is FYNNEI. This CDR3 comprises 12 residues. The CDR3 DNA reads TGTGCCAGCACCGACAGGGGGTACGAGCAGTACTTC. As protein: CASTDRGYEQYF.

In DNA form, the CDR3 reads TGTGCCTGGAGTCCTCGGGGGGGGAACACTGAAGCTTTCTTT. Its protein is CAWSPRGGNTEAFF. The chain combines TRBV30 with TRBJ1-1; D might be TRBD1 (5 bases). This CDR3 has 14 amino acids. CDR1 is GTSNPN and CDR2 is SVGIG in the germline V gene (reference sequence). Trimming left V 2 bases short and J 1 base short, with 11 bases between.

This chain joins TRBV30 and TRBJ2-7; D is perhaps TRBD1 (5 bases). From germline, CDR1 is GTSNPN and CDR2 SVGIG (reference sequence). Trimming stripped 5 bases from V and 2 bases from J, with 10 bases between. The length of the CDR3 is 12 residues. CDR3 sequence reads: CAWGHQTYEQYF. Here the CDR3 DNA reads TGTGCCTGGGGACACCAGACCTACGAGCAGTACTTC. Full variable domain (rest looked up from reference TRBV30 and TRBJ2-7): SQTIHQWPATLVQPVGSPLSLECTVEGTSNPNLYWYRQAAGRGLQLLFYSVGIGQISSEVPQNLSASRPQDRQFILSSKKLLLSDSGFYLCAWGHQTYEQYFGPGTRLTVT.

The CDR3 loop reads CASSPQTGILSYEQYF. The DNA of the CDR3 is TGTGCCAGCAGCCCACAGACAGGCATACTCTCCTACGAGCAGTACTTC. V gene TRBV7-9 combines with J gene TRBJ2-7; possibly TRBD1 for D (6 bases). This CDR3 spans 16 amino acids. V was cut by 5 bases and J by 0 bases, with 17 bases left in between. CDR1 and CDR2 from the germline V gene are SEHNR and FQNEAQ (reference sequence).

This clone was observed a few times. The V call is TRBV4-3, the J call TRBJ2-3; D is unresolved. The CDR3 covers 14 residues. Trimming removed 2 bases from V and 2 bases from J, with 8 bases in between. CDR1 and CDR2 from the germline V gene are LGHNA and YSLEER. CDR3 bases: TGCGCCAGCAGCCAAAACGGAGTCACAGATACGCAGTATTTT. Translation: CASSQNGVTDTQYF.